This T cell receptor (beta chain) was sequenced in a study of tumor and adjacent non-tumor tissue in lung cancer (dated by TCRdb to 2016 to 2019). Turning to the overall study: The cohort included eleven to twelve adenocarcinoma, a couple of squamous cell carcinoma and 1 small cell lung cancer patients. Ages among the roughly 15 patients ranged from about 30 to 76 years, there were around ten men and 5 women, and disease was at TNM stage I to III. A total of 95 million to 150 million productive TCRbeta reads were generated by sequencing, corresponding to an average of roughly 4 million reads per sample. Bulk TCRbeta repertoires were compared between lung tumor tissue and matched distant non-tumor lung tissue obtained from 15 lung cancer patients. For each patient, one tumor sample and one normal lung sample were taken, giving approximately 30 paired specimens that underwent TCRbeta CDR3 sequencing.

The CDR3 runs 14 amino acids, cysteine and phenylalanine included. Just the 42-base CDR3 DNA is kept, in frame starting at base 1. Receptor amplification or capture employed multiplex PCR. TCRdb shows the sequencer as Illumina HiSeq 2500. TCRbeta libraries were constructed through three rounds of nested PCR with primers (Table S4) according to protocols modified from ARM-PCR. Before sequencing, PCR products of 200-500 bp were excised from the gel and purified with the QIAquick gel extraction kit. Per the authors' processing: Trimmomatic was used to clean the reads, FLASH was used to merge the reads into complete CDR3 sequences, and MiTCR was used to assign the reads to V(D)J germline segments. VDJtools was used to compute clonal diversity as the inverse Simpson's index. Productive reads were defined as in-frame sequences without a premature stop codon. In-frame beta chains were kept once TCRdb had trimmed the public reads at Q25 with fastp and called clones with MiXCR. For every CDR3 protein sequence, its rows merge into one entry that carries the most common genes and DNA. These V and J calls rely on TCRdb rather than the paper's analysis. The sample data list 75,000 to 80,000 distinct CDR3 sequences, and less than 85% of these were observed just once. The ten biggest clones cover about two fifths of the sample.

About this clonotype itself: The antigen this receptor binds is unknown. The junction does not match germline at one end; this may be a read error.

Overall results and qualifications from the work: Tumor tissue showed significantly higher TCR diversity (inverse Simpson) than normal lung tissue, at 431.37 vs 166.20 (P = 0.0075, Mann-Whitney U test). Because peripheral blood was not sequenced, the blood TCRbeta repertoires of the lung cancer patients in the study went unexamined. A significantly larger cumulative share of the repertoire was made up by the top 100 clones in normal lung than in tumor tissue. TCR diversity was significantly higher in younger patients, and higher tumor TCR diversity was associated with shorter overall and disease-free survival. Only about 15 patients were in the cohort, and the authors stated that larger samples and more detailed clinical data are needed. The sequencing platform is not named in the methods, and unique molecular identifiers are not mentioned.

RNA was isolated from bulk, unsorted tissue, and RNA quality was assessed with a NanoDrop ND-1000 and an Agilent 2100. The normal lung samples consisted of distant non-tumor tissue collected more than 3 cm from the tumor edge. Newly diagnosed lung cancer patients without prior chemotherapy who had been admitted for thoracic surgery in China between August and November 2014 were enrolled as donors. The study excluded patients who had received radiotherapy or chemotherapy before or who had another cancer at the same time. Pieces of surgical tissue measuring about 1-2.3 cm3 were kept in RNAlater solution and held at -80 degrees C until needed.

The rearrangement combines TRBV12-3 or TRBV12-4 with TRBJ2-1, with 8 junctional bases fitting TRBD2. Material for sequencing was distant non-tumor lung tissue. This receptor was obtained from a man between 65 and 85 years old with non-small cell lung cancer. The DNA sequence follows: TGTGCTAGCAGTTTATCACGGGAGGGCAATGAGCAGTCCTTC. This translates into CASSLSREGNEQSF.